This T cell receptor (beta chain) was captured in a study of molecular identifiers for immune sequencing clone quantification. Whole-study findings and limits: Clones above 20 RNA copies held over 99% of effector molecules, under 1% in naive cells. Barcode sharing among identical TCR molecules could make large clones appear smaller.

Of note for this clonotype: Antigen unknown.

The bulk TCR libraries were made with methods described before and with listed TCR primers. TCRdb re-derived calls from the PCR reads in MiXCR, one entry per CDR3 protein. Of some 680,000 distinct CDR3 sequences listed, about 25% are singletons. Sorting selected naive CD8 T cells with a CD8+CD4-CCR7+CD45RA+ phenotype. CDR3 length: 12 residues. The V gene's germline CDR1 is SGHAT and CDR2 FQNNGV. V gave up 8 bases and J gave up 8 bases; unmatched junction bases: 3. This clonotype was obtained from a human donor in good health. Some libraries in this study had Jurkat cell RNA spiked in. The rearrangement joins TRBV11-2 to TRBJ1-2; 12 bases are shared with TRBD1. The sample taken for sequencing was naive CD8+ T cells from blood, with Jurkat cell RNA spiked in. This sample's subset: FACS-sorted CD8+CD4-CCR7+CD45RA+ naive T cells. CDR3 DNA: TGTGCCAGCGGGGACAGGGGGCGCGGCTACACCTTC. This sequence encodes CASGDRGRGYTF. The full variable domain, rest sourced from reference TRBV11-2 and TRBJ1-2, is EAGVAQSPRYKIIEKRQSVAFWCNPISGHATLYWYQQILGQGPKLLIQFQNNGVVDDSQLPKDRFSAERLKGVDSTLKIQPAKLEDSAVYLCASGDRGRGYTFGSGTRLTVV.